Listed below are T cell receptor beta chains from one sample, sequenced in a study of cytomegalovirus exposure and HLA in healthy donors. Method: immunoSEQ multiplex PCR; TCRdb's copy keeps in-frame clones and lacks some. This sample has fewer than 200,000 clones, with roughly 73% found just once. What was sequenced was PBMCs. Source of these receptors: a male donor in good health and CMV-seronegative. The conserved cysteine and the conserved F or W are not part of the CDR3 here.

V gene,J gene,CDR3 protein
TRBV5-6,TRBJ1-2,ASSLAQFSYGYT
TRBV5-4,TRBJ2-7,ASSFRDSLIFYEQY
TRBV9,TRBJ1-6,ASSVDGGPSNSPLH
TRBV27,TRBJ2-7,ASSLSLAYYEQY
TRBV10-2,TRBJ2-3,ASAALAGFDTQY
TRBV13,TRBJ2-1,ATGGPVDNEQF
TRBV6-4,TRBJ2-3,ASSDRLAGASTDTQY
TRBV10-1,TRBJ2-7,ASSEMGGAQRHEQY
TRBV30,TRBJ1-2,AWDRYGLNYGYT
TRBV6-5,TRBJ1-5,ASSEGAGNQPQH
TRBV11-2,TRBJ1-2,ASSLVISGYGYT
TRBV11-2,TRBJ1-1,ASSLVGGADTEAF
TRBV10-2,TRBJ1-2,ASSESRAGLLYHYGYT
TRBV28,TRBJ2-6,ASTMRGRGANVLT
TRBV7-9,TRBJ1-5,ASSLASYSNQPQH
TRBV6-5,TRBJ2-7,ASRRTGYEQY
TRBV14,TRBJ2-1,ASSQDSAGGPNEQF
TRBV30,TRBJ2-3,AWNYGGKGTDTQY
TRBV9,TRBJ2-1,ASSGPGTGQF
TRBV5-4,TRBJ2-1,ASSSVAGVNNEQF
TRBV15,TRBJ2-3,ATSGGHRDTDTQY
TRBV5-1,TRBJ1-1,ASSLQGGLTEAF
TRBV12-2,TRBJ2-7,ASRLGHPQTQREPDEQY
TRBV4-1,TRBJ1-1,ASSPGQMNTEAF
TRBV19,TRBJ2-3,ASSDSGGRTDTQY
TRBV11-2,TRBJ2-5,ASSDGIAGGRMETQY
TRBV5-4,TRBJ2-7,ASSSAGVGSYEQY
TRBV5-6,TRBJ1-2,ASSLGANYGYT
TRBV10-3,TRBJ2-7,AISGEGVEYEQY
TRBV7-2,TRBJ1-2,ASSTTSQGANYGYT
TRBV7-7,TRBJ2-1,ASSLVGTSGYNEQF
TRBV5-1,TRBJ2-1,ASSLSGGTYNEQF
TRBV6-6,TRBJ1-2,ASSRDRGLDGYT
TRBV15,TRBJ1-2,ATSSRGGSGYT
TRBV6-1,TRBJ1-2,ASSEGYRDGYT
TRBV11-1,TRBJ2-1,ASSLGLASNEQF
TRBV21-1,TRBJ2-5,ASSKVQDRGYQETQY
TRBV6-5,TRBJ1-1,ASSSVEGVNTEAF
TRBV5-1,TRBJ1-3,ASSLGQGVGLGRNTIY
TRBV4-3,TRBJ1-6,ASSQEEGTGNSPLH
TRBV7-9,TRBJ2-7,ASSSFPTGEAYEQY
TRBV5-6,TRBJ2-1,ASSGGLAGIWEQF
TRBV18,TRBJ2-5,ASSRAGQSAQETQY
TRBV9,TRBJ2-1,ASSAPERRVSSYNEQF
TRBV19,TRBJ1-1,ASSARGSTEAF